Detailed here is one TCR beta chain. This CDR3 has 14 amino acids. Trimming took off 6 bases at V and 1 base at J, with 16 bases between the two ends. Germline CDR1 DFQATT, CDR2 SNEGSKA (reference sequence). The investigators amplified TCR beta CDR3 regions from RNA transcripts. The primer set for the first-round RT-PCR of the TCR CDR3 was HTBI. MiXCR, applied by TCRdb to the multiplex PCR reads, yields one record per CDR3 protein. This sample yields roughly 840,000 distinct CDR3 sequences, of which over 35% are seen a single time; 8.9% belongs to the top ten. This record belongs to a study of T cells in Graves' hyperthyroidism and ophthalmopathy.

The clonotype originates from a man aged 18-30 years with Graves' hyperthyroidism. The sequencing sample was made of blood. V gene TRBV20-1 combines with J gene TRBJ2-7; D is tentatively TRBD1 or TRBD2 (5 bases each). The DNA for the CDR3 is TGCAGTGCCCCCCCCTGGGGGACGTCCTACGAGCAGTACTTC. Protein sequence: CSAPPWGTSYEQYF.